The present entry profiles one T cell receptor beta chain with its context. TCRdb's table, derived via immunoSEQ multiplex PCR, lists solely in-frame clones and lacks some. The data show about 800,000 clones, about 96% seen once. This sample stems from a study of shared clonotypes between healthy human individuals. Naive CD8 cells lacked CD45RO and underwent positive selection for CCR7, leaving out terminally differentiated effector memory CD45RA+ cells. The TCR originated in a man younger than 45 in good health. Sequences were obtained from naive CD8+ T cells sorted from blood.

The CDR3 sequence: CASSAWEGTEAFF. The CDR3 DNA is TGTGCCAGTTCGGCCTGGGAAGGGACTGAAGCTTTCTTT. The genes are TRBV28 and TRBJ1-1; D unresolved. This CDR3 comprises 13 residues. The V end was cut by 9 bases, the J end by 5 bases, with 16 bases between. Germline CDR1 MDHEN, CDR2 SYDVKM.